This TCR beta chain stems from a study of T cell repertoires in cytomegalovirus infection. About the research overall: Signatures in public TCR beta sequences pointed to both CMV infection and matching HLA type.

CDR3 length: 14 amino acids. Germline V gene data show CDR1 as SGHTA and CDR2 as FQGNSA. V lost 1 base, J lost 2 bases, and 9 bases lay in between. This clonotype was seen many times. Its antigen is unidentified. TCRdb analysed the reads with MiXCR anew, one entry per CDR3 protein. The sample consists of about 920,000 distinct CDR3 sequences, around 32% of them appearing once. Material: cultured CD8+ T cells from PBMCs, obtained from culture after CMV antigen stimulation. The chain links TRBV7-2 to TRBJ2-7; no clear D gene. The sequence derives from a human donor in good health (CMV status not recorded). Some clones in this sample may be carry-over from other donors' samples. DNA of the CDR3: TGTGCCAGCAGCTTAGATCCCAGCACCTACGAGCAGTACTTC. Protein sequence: CASSLDPSTYEQYF.